Sequencing of this T cell receptor beta chain was carried out in a study of blood T cell repertoires in COVID-19. The CDR3 is made up of 14 amino acids. Clones were read by immunoSEQ multiplex PCR, and TCRdb kept only the in-frame ones, dropping some. The repertoire includes 200,000 to 250,000 clones, about 83% of them detected once, and 6.8% sits in the top ten. Participants were aged about 18 to 95 years, lived in 25 or so US areas, and enrolled virtually. Two negative PCRs, clearance, or symptom resolution characterized the recovered Cohort 3 donors. The TCR was taken from a middle-aged woman who had recovered from COVID-19. The J gene is TRBJ1-5, the V gene TRBV12-2; TRBD1, as called in the table, went unchecked against the DNA. TRBV12-2 is a recognized pseudogene. Source material: PBMCs or T cells enriched from blood (not recorded which). The CDR3 sequence is CASRLKRGWQPQHF. In DNA form, the CDR3 reads TGTGCAAGTCGCTTAAAGAGGGGGTGGCAGCCCCAGCATTTT.